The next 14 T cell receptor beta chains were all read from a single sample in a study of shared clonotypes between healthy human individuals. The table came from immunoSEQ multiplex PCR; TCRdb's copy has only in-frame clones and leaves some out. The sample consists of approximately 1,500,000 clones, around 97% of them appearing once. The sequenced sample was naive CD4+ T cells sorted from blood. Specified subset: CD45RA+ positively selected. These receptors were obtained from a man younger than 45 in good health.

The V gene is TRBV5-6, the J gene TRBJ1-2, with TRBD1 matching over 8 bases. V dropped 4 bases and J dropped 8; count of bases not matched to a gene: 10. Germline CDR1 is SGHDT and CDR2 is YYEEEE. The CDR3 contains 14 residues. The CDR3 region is CASSLRTGRLGYTF. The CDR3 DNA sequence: TGTGCCAGCAGCCTGAGGACAGGGAGGTTGGGCTACACCTTC.

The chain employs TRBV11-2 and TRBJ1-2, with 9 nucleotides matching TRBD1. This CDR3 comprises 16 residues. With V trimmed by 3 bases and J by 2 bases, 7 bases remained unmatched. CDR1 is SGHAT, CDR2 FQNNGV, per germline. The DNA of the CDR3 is TGTGCCAGCAGCTTGCCTCGCGGGACAGGGAACTATGGCTACACCTTC. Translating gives CASSLPRGTGNYGYTF. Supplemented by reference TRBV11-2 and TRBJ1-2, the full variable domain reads EAGVAQSPRYKIIEKRQSVAFWCNPISGHATLYWYQQILGQGPKLLIQFQNNGVVDDSQLPKDRFSAERLKGVDSTLKIQPAKLEDSAVYLCASSLPRGTGNYGYTFGSGTRLTVV.

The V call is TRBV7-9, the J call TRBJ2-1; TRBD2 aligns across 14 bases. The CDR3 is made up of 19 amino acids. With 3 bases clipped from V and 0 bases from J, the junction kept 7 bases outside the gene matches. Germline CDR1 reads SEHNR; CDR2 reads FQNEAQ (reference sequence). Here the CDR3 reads CASSFGGLAGVHSYNEQFF. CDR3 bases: TGTGCCAGCAGCTTTGGGGGACTAGCGGGAGTGCACTCCTACAATGAGCAGTTCTTC. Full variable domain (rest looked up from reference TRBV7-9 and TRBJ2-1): DTGVSQNPRHKITKRGQNVTFRCDPISEHNRLYWYRQTLGQGPEFLTYFQNEAQLEKSRLLSDRFSAERPKGSFSTLEIQRTEQGDSAMYLCASSFGGLAGVHSYNEQFFGPGTRLTVL.

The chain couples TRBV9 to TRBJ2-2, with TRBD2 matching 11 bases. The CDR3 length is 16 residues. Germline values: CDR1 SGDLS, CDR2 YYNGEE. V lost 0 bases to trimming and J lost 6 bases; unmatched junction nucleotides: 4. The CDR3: CASSVVVAGGAGELFF. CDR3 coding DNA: TGTGCCAGCAGCGTAGTGGTAGCGGGAGGGGCCGGGGAGCTGTTTTTT.

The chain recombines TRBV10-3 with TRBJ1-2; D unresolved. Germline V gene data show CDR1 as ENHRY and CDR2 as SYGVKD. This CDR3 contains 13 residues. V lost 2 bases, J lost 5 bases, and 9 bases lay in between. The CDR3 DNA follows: TGTGCCATCAGTGAGATAGCCGTGTATGGCTACACCTTC. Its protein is CAISEIAVYGYTF.

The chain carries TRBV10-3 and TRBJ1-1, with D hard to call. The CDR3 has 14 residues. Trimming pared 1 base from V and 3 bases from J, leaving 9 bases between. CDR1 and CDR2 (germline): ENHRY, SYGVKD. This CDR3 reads CAISELARDTEAFF. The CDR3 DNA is TGTGCCATCAGTGAGTTAGCTCGCGACACTGAAGCTTTCTTT.

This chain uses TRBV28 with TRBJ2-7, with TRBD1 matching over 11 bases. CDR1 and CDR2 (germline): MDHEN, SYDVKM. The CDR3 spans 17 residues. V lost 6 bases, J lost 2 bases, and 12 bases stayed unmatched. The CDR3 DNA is TGTGCCAGCAGCCTGGGACAGGGGGGGACTAAAACCTACGAGCAGTACTTC. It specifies CASSLGQGGTKTYEQYF.

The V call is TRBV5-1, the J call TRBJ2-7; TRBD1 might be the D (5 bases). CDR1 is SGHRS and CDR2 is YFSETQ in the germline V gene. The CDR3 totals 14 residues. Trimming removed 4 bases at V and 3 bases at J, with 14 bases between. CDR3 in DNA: TGCGCCAGCAGCCAGGAGATGACAGACTACGAGCAGTACTTC. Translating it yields CASSQEMTDYEQYF.

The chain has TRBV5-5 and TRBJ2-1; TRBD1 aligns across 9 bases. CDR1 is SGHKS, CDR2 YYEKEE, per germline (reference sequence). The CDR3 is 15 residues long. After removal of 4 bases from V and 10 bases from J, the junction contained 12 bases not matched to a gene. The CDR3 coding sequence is TGTGCCAGCAGCCCTGCCCCTACAGGGGGCTACGAGCAGTTCTTC. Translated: CASSPAPTGGYEQFF.

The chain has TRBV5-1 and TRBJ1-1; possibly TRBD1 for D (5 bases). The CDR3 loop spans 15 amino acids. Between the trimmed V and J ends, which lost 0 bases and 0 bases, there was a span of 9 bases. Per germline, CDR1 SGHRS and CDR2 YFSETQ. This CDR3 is CASSLVPDMNTEAFF. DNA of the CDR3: TGCGCCAGCAGCTTGGTCCCGGACATGAACACTGAAGCTTTCTTT.

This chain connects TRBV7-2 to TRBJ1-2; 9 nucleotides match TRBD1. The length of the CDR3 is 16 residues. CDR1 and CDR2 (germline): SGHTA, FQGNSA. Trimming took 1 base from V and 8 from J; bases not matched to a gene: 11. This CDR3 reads CASSLEVPRQGGGYTF. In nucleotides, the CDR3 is TGTGCCAGCAGCTTAGAGGTCCCCCGACAGGGGGGCGGCTACACCTTC.

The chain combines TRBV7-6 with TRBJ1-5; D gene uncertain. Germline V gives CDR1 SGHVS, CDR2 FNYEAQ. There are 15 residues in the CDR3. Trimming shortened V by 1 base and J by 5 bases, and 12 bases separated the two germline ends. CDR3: CASSLEGRTHQPQHF. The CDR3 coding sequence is TGTGCCAGCAGCTTAGAAGGTAGGACCCATCAGCCCCAGCATTTT.

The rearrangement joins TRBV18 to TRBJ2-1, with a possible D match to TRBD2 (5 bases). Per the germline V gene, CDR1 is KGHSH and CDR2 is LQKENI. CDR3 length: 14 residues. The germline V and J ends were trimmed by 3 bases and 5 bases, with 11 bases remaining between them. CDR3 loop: CASSPSVLDNEQFF. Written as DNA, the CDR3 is TGTGCCAGCTCACCTAGCGTCCTAGACAATGAGCAGTTCTTC.

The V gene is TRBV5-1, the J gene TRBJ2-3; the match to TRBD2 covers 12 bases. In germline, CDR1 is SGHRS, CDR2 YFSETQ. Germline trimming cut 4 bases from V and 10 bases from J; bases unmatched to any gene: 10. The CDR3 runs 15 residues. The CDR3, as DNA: TGCGCCAGCAGCACAGATACTCTAGCGGGAGGGGCGCAGTATTTT. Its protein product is CASSTDTLAGGAQYF. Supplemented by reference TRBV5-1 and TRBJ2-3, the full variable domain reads KAGVTQTPRYLIKTRGQQVTLSCSPISGHRSVSWYQQTPGQGLQFLFEYFSETQRNKGNFPGRFSGRQFSNSRSEMNVSTLELGDSALYLCASSTDTLAGGAQYFGPGTRLTVL.